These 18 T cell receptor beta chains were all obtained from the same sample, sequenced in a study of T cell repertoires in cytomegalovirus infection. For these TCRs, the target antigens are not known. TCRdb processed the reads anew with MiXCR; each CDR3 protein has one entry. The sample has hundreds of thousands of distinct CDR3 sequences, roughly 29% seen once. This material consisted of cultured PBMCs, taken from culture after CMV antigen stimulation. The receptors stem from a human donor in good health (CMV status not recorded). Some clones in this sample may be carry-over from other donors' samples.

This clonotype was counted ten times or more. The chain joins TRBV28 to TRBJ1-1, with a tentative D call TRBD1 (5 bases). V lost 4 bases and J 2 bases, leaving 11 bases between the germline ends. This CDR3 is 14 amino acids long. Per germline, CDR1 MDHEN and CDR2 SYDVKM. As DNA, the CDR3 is TGTGCCAGCAGTTCGTACCGGGACAACACTGAAGCTTTCTTT. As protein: CASSSYRDNTEAFF.

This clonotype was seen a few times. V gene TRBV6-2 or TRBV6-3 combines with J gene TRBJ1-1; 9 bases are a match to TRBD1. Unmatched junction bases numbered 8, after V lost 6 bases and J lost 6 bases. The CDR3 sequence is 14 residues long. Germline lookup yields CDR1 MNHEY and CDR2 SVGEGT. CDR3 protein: CASRVRDRDSEAFF. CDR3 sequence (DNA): TGTGCCAGCAGGGTCCGGGACAGGGATTCTGAAGCTTTCTTT.

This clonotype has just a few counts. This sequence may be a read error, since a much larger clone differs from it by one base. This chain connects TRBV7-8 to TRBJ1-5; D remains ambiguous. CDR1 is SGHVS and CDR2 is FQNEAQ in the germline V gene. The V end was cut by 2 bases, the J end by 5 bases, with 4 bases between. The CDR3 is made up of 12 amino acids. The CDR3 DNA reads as TGTGCCAGCAGCTTAAAGGATCAGCCCCAGCATTTT. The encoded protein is CASSLKDQPQHF. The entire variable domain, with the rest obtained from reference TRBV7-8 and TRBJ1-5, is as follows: GAGVSQSPRYKVAKRGQDVALRCDPISGHVSLFWYQQALGQGPEFLTYFQNEAQLDKSGLPSDRFFAERPEGSVSTLKIQRTQQEDSAVYLCASSLKDQPQHFGDGTRLSIL.

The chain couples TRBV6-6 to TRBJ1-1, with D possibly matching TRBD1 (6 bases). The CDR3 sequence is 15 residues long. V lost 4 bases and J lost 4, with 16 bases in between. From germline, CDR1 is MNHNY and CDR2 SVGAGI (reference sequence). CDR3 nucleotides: TGTGCCAGCAGTTGGGGCGGGGAGGGGGGCACTGAAGCTTTCTTT. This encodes CASSWGGEGGTEAFF.

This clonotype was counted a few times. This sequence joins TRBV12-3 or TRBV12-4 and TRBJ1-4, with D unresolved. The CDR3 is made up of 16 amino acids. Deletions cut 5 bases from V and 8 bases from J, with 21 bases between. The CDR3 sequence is CASSLTIARPREKLFF. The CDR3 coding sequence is TGTGCCAGCAGTCTTACCATTGCCAGGCCTCGGGAAAAACTGTTTTTT.

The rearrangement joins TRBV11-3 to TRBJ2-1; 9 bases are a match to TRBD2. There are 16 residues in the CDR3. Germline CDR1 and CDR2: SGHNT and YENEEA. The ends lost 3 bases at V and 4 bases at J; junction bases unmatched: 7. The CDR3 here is CASSFSGGPTYNEQFF. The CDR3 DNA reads TGTGCCAGCAGCTTTAGCGGGGGTCCTACTTACAATGAGCAGTTCTTC.

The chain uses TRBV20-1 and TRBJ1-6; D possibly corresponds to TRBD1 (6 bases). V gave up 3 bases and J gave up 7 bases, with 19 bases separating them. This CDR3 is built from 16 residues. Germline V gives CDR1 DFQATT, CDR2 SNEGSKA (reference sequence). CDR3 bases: TGCAGTGCTAGGACTGCCCTAGGACAGAACAATTCACCCCTCCACTTT. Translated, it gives CSARTALGQNNSPLHF.

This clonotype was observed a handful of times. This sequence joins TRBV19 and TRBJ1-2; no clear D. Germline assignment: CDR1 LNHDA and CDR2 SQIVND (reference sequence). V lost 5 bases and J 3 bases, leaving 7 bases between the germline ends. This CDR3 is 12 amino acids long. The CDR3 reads CASSPSYYGYTF. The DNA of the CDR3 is TGTGCCAGTAGTCCCAGCTACTATGGCTACACCTTC.

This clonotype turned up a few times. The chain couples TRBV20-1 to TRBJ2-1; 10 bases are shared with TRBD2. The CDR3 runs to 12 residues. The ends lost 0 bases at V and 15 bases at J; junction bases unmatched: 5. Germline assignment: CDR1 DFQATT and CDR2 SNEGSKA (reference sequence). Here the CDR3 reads CSARDLLAGAFF. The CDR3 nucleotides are TGCAGTGCTAGAGATCTCCTAGCGGGAGCGTTCTTC.

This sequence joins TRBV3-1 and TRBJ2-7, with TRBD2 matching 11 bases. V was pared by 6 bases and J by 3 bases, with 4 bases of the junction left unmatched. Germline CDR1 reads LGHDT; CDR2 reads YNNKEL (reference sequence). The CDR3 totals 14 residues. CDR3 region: CASSPTSGDYEQYF. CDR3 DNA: TGTGCCAGCAGTCCGACTAGCGGGGACTACGAGCAGTACTTC.

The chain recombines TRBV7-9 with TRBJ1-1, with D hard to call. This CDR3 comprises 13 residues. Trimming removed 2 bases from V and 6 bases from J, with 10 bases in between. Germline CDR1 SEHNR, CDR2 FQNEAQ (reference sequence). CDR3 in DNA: TGTGCCAGCAGCTTACAGCTTGCGTCTGAAGCTTTCTTT. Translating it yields CASSLQLASEAFF.

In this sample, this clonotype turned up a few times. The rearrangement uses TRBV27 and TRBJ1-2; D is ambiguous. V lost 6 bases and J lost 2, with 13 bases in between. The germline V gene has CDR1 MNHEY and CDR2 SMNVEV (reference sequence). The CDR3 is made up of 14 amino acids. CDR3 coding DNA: TGTGCCAGCAGGTTGTCTGGCGCAAACTATGGCTACACCTTC. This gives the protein CASRLSGANYGYTF.

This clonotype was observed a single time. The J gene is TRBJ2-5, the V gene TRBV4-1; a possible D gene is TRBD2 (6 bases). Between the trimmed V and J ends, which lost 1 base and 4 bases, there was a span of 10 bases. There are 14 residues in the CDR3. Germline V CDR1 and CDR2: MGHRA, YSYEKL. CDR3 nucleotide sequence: TGCGCCAGCAGCCAAGGGTGGGGAGGAGAGACCCAGTACTTC. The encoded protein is CASSQGWGGETQYF.

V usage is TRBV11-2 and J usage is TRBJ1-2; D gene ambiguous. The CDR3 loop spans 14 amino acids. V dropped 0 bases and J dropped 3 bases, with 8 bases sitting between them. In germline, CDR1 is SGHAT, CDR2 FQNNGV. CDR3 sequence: CASSLDSRYYGYTF. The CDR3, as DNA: TGTGCCAGCAGCTTAGATAGCCGCTACTATGGCTACACCTTC. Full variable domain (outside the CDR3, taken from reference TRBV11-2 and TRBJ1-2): EAGVAQSPRYKIIEKRQSVAFWCNPISGHATLYWYQQILGQGPKLLIQFQNNGVVDDSQLPKDRFSAERLKGVDSTLKIQPAKLEDSAVYLCASSLDSRYYGYTFGSGTRLTVV.

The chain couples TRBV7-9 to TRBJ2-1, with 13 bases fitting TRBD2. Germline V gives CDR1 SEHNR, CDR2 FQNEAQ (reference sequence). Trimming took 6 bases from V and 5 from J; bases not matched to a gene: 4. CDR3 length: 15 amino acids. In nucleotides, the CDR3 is TGTGCCAGCAGACCCGGGACTAGCGGGGACAATGAGCAGTTCTTC. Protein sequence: CASRPGTSGDNEQFF.

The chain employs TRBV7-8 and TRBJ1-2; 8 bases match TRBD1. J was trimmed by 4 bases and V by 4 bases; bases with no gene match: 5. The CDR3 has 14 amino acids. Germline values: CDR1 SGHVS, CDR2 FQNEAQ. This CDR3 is CASSSRTGSYGYTF. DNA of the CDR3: TGTGCCAGCAGCTCCCGGACAGGGAGCTATGGCTACACCTTC.

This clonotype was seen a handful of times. The CDR3 DNA follows: TGTGCCAGCTCATCAATAAGGACAGAGCTTGGAACAGATACGCAGTATTTT. It specifies CASSSIRTELGTDTQYF. V gene TRBV18 combines with J gene TRBJ2-3; D may be TRBD1 (6 bases). Germline values: CDR1 KGHSH, CDR2 LQKENI. Deletions cut 5 bases from V and 3 bases from J, with 21 bases between. There are 17 residues in the CDR3. Supplemented by reference TRBV18 and TRBJ2-3, the full variable domain reads NAGVMQNPRHLVRRRGQEARLRCSPMKGHSHVYWYRQLPEEGLKFMVYLQKENIIDESGMPKERFSAEFPKEGPSILRIQQVVRGDSAAYFCASSSIRTELGTDTQYFGPGTRLTVL.

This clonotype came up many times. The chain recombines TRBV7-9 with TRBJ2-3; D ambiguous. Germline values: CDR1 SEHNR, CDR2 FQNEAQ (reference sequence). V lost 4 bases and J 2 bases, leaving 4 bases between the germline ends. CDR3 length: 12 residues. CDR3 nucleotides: TGTGCCAGCAGCTCGACCACAGATACGCAGTATTTT. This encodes CASSSTTDTQYF.